The source of this TCR beta chain is a study of blood T cells in healthy people across ages. Study at large: The template switching approach captured approximately one barcoded beta molecule for every two T cells.

The CDR3 consists of 13 residues. Trimming stripped 6 bases from V and 4 bases from J, with 10 bases between. A second roughly 6 to 12 cycle PCR used barcoded and J-beta primers. In TCRdb, the 5' RACE reads were re-called with MiXCR into one record per CDR3 protein. The repertoire holds a few hundred thousand distinct CDR3 sequences, with roughly half as singletons. The V and J genes are TRBV12-3 or TRBV12-4 and TRBJ2-1; D call uncertain. Source material: blood. The sequence was obtained from a man aged 60 to 75 in good health. The CDR3 sequence: CASRSVGYNEQFF. DNA of the CDR3: TGTGCCAGCAGATCCGTCGGTTACAATGAGCAGTTCTTC.